Listed below are T cell receptor beta chains from one sample, sequenced in a study of glioma-infiltrating T cells. MiXCR was run by TCRdb on the multiplex PCR reads, yielding one entry per CDR3 protein. The repertoire consists of some 40,000 distinct CDR3 sequences, with about a fifth occurring once and the leading ten covering approximately 6.4%. The sequenced material came from glioma tissue, nonneoplastic brain tissue, or PBMCs (not recorded which). The receptors come from a human donor with low-grade glioma or glioblastoma, undergoing nonglioma brain surgery, or in good health (not recorded which). Each CDR3 is given with its conserved first and last residue. A D gene is named only where the DNA matches it firmly. Only some rows state a clone size, as once, few, many or a class for expanded clones.

V,D,J,size,CDR3,DNA
TRBV20-1,TRBD1,TRBJ2-3,many,CSAIRGSDTQYF,TGCAGTGCTATCAGGGGGTCAGATACGCAGTATTTT
TRBV6-1,TRBD1,TRBJ2-2,many,CASTDRDTGELFF,TGTGCCAGCACCGACAGGGACACCGGGGAGCTGTTTTTT
TRBV15,-,TRBJ1-2,many,CATSRDLGWGYTF,TGTGCCACCAGCAGAGATCTTGGATGGGGCTACACCTTC
TRBV12-3/TRBV12-4,-,TRBJ2-3,once,CASSLRGTTDTQYF,TGTGCCAGCAGTTTGAGGGGCACCACAGATACGCAGTATTTT
TRBV28,-,TRBJ1-1,-,CASQAMKAGTHYPNTEAFF,TGTGCCAGCCAGGCAATGAAAGCCGGGACCCATTACCCGAACACTGAAGCTTTCTTT
TRBV24-1,-,TRBJ2-3,many,CATSDSDSWGTDTQYF,TGTGCCACCAGTGATTCCGACAGTTGGGGCACAGATACGCAGTATTTT
TRBV27,-,TRBJ1-1,medium-sized,CASSSVAGVAEAFF,TGTGCCAGCAGTTCGGTGGCAGGAGTCGCTGAAGCTTTCTTT
TRBV18,-,TRBJ1-1,many,CASSPTTAEGAFF,TGTGCCAGCTCACCAACGACCGCGGAAGGAGCTTTCTTT
TRBV19,-,TRBJ2-7,-,CASSDRYDQYF,TGTGCCAGTAGTGATCGCTACGATCAGTACTTC
TRBV10-3,-,TRBJ1-1,many,CAISDDGIQAFF,TGTGCCATCAGTGACGACGGGATCCAGGCTTTCTTT
TRBV2,-,TRBJ1-1,many,CASRETAMNTEAFF,TGTGCCAGCAGGGAGACAGCTATGAACACTGAAGCTTTCTTT
TRBV7-2,TRBD1,TRBJ1-1,many,CASSWDRWNTEAFF,TGTGCCAGCAGCTGGGACAGGTGGAACACTGAAGCTTTCTTT
TRBV4-2,TRBD1,TRBJ2-7,-,CASSQAGTGADEQYF,TGTGCCAGCAGCCAAGCCGGGACAGGGGCCGACGAGCAGTACTTC
TRBV4-1,-,TRBJ1-1,many,CASSQDEGFDTEAFF,TGCGCCAGCAGCCAAGATGAGGGATTTGACACTGAAGCTTTCTTT
TRBV28,-,TRBJ2-3,-,CASSSVPQGGKTDTQYF,TGTGCCAGCAGTTCGGTCCCGCAGGGGGGTAAAACAGATACGCAGTATTTT
TRBV11-2,TRBD2,TRBJ2-7,few,CASRMGGNRYEQYF,TGTGCCAGCCGTATGGGGGGGAATCGGTACGAGCAGTACTTC
TRBV29-1,TRBD2,TRBJ2-3,-,CSLTGLAGADTQYF,TGCAGCTTAACGGGACTAGCGGGAGCAGATACGCAGTATTTT
TRBV2,TRBD2,TRBJ2-1,many,CASSTTSGGWNEQFF,TGTGCCAGCAGCACTACTAGCGGGGGGTGGAATGAGCAGTTCTTC
TRBV2,-,TRBJ1-2,many,CASSETVINYGYTF,TGTGCCAGCAGTGAAACAGTGATCAACTATGGCTACACCTTC
TRBV5-1,TRBD2,TRBJ2-7,few,CASSPIAGDPYEQYF,TGCGCCAGCAGCCCCATAGCGGGGGACCCCTACGAGCAGTACTTC